The rows below give T cell receptor beta chains drawn from one sample of a study of blood T cell repertoires in COVID-19. The method was immunoSEQ multiplex PCR; TCRdb's version includes in-frame clones alone and lacks a portion of them. The repertoire holds 75,000 to 90,000 clones, with 80% as singletons. The sample consisted of peripheral blood. The receptors come from a woman aged 70-85 years with acute or convalescent COVID-19. Each CDR3 is given with its conserved first and last residue. Each record gives: V gene, J gene, clone size, D gene, CDR3 DNA, CDR3 protein. D genes are given only for firm matches. Rows give clone size only sometimes, using once, few, many, or a class for an expanded clone.

V gene: TRBV7-6
J gene: TRBJ2-5
clone size: once
D gene: TRBD2
CDR3 DNA: TGTGCCAGCAGCTTAGTAGGACTAGCGGGGAGAGAGACCCAGTACTTC
CDR3 protein: CASSLVGLAGRETQYF

V gene: TRBV10-3
J gene: TRBJ1-2
clone size: NA
D gene: NA
CDR3 DNA: TGTGCCATCAGTGACAGGGGTGTCTATGGCTACACCTTC
CDR3 protein: CAISDRGVYGYTF

V gene: TRBV5-5
J gene: TRBJ2-1
clone size: NA
D gene: NA
CDR3 DNA: TGTGCCAGCAAGACAGCACCCTACAATGAGCAGTTCTTC
CDR3 protein: CASKTAPYNEQFF

V gene: TRBV11-2
J gene: TRBJ2-5
clone size: NA
D gene: TRBD2
CDR3 DNA: TGTGCCAGCAGCTTAGATCGGTCAGCGGGGGGGCTCGAGACCCAGTACTTC
CDR3 protein: CASSLDRSAGGLETQYF

V gene: TRBV9
J gene: TRBJ1-4
clone size: NA
D gene: TRBD1
CDR3 DNA: TGTGCCAGCAGCCCCCGACAGGGGTACAGCGAAAAACTGTTTTTT
CDR3 protein: CASSPRQGYSEKLFF

V gene: TRBV7-8
J gene: TRBJ1-1
clone size: NA
D gene: NA
CDR3 DNA: TGTGCCAGCAGCTTAACTACCCTTATGAACACTGAAGCTTTCTTT
CDR3 protein: CASSLTTLMNTEAFF

V gene: TRBV19
J gene: TRBJ2-2
clone size: NA
D gene: NA
CDR3 DNA: TGTGCCAGTAGTATACAGGGTTCGAACACCGGGGAGCTGTTTTTT
CDR3 protein: CASSIQGSNTGELFF

V gene: TRBV19
J gene: TRBJ1-2
clone size: NA
D gene: TRBD1
CDR3 DNA: TGTGCCAGTAGTGGCCCGGGACAGGGAATATATGGCTACACCTTC
CDR3 protein: CASSGPGQGIYGYTF

V gene: TRBV3-1/TRBV3-2
J gene: TRBJ2-5
clone size: NA
D gene: TRBD1
CDR3 DNA: TGTGCCAGCAGCCAAGTGGACAGGGTGGGGAAGACCCAGTACTTC
CDR3 protein: CASSQVDRVGKTQYF

V gene: TRBV19
J gene: TRBJ2-5
clone size: NA
D gene: NA
CDR3 DNA: TGTGCCAGTAGGCTAGTTTCTGAGGGTGTGGAGACCCAGTACTTC
CDR3 protein: CASRLVSEGVETQYF

V gene: TRBV7-9
J gene: TRBJ2-6
clone size: NA
D gene: NA
CDR3 DNA: TGTGCCAGCAGCTTACAGGGGCTTGGGGCCAACGTCCTGACTTTC
CDR3 protein: CASSLQGLGANVLTF

V gene: TRBV5-1
J gene: TRBJ1-5
clone size: NA
D gene: NA
CDR3 DNA: TGCGCCAGCAGCTCCGAGATCAATCAGCCCCAGCATTTT
CDR3 protein: CASSSEINQPQHF

V gene: TRBV19
J gene: TRBJ1-1
clone size: NA
D gene: NA
CDR3 DNA: TGTGCCAGTAGCTGGGCGCCGGGGGGCACTGAAGCTTTCTTT
CDR3 protein: CASSWAPGGTEAFF

V gene: TRBV20-1
J gene: TRBJ1-2
clone size: NA
D gene: NA
CDR3 DNA: TGCAGTGCTTATAGCTATGGCTACACCTTC
CDR3 protein: CSAYSYGYTF

V gene: TRBV6-5
J gene: TRBJ1-1
clone size: NA
D gene: TRBD1
CDR3 DNA: TGTGCCAGCAGTTCCCCCATTACCGCAGGGGGCACTGAAGCTTTCTTT
CDR3 protein: CASSSPITAGGTEAFF

V gene: TRBV9
J gene: TRBJ1-3
clone size: NA
D gene: TRBD1
CDR3 DNA: TGTGCCAGCAGCGTAGTAGGGACAGGGATAACTGGAAACACCATATATTTT
CDR3 protein: CASSVVGTGITGNTIYF

V gene: TRBV19
J gene: TRBJ1-2
clone size: once
D gene: TRBD1
CDR3 DNA: TGTGCCAGTAGTACTGGGACAGAAGCTAACTATGGCTACACCTTC
CDR3 protein: CASSTGTEANYGYTF

V gene: TRBV15
J gene: TRBJ2-1
clone size: NA
D gene: TRBD2
CDR3 DNA: TGTGCCACCAGCAATAGCGGGGGGTACAATGAGCAGTTCTTC
CDR3 protein: CATSNSGGYNEQFF

V gene: TRBV6-4
J gene: TRBJ1-1
clone size: NA
D gene: NA
CDR3 DNA: TGTGCCAGCAGTAGACTAGTGAACACTGAAGCTTTCTTT
CDR3 protein: CASSRLVNTEAFF

V gene: TRBV21-1
J gene: TRBJ2-5
clone size: NA
D gene: NA
CDR3 DNA: TGTGCCAGCAGCAAAACAGGGTTGCGGGAGACCCAGTACTTC
CDR3 protein: CASSKTGLRETQYF

V gene: TRBV27
J gene: TRBJ1-2
clone size: few
D gene: TRBD1
CDR3 DNA: TGTGCCAGCAGTCACCGGACAGGCCTCCTACCTGGCTACACCTTC
CDR3 protein: CASSHRTGLLPGYTF

V gene: TRBV3-1/TRBV3-2
J gene: TRBJ2-7
clone size: NA
D gene: NA
CDR3 DNA: TGTGCCAGCAGCCAAGATAGGGGGTACGAGCAGTACTTC
CDR3 protein: CASSQDRGYEQYF

V gene: TRBV27
J gene: TRBJ1-1
clone size: NA
D gene: NA
CDR3 DNA: TGTGCCAGCAGTTTATCGACAGTGGGGAACACTGAAGCTTTCTTT
CDR3 protein: CASSLSTVGNTEAFF

V gene: TRBV27
J gene: TRBJ2-3
clone size: NA
D gene: TRBD1
CDR3 DNA: TGTGCCAGCAGTGCGGACAGGGTTGGTACAGATACGCAGTATTTT
CDR3 protein: CASSADRVGTDTQYF

V gene: TRBV12-5
J gene: TRBJ1-6
clone size: NA
D gene: NA
CDR3 DNA: TGTGCTAGTGGTTTGACGGAGTCACCCCTCCACTTT
CDR3 protein: CASGLTESPLHF

V gene: TRBV3-1/TRBV3-2
J gene: TRBJ1-3
clone size: NA
D gene: TRBD1
CDR3 DNA: TGTGCCAGCAGCCAGACAGGGTCTGGAAACACCATATATTTT
CDR3 protein: CASSQTGSGNTIYF

V gene: TRBV7-2
J gene: TRBJ1-4
clone size: once
D gene: TRBD1
CDR3 DNA: TGTGCCAGCAGCTCCAGGGGGACCTCCGTAAATGAAAAACTGTTTTTT
CDR3 protein: CASSSRGTSVNEKLFF